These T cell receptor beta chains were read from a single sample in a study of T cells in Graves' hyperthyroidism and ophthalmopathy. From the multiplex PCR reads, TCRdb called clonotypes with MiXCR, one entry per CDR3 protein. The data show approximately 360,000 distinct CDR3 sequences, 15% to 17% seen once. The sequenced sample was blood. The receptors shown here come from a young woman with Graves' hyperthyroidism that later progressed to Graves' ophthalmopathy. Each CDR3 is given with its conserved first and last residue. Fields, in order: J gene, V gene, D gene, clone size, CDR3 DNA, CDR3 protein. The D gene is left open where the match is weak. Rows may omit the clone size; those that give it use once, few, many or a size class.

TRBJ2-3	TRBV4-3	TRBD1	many	TGCGCCAGCAGCCTTGGGCAGGGGGCTGTAGATACGCAGTATTTT	CASSLGQGAVDTQYF
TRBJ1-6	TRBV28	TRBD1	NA	TGTGCCAGCGGCCGAAGAGGGGGCACCAAGAATTCACCCCTCCACTTT	CASGRRGGTKNSPLHF
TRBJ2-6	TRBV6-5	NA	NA	TGTGCCAACAGTTCCCAGATCTCTGGGGCCAACGTCCTGACTTTC	CANSSQISGANVLTF
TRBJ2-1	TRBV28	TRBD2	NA	TGTGCCAGCAGTCTAGCGGGAGAGGTCGATGAGCAGTTCTTC	CASSLAGEVDEQFF
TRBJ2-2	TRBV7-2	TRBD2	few	TGTGCCAGCAGCACACAACTCCTAGCGGGAGTAATGGCCGGGGAGCTGTTTTTT	CASSTQLLAGVMAGELFF
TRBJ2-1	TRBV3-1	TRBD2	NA	TGTGCCAGCAGCCAAGTTGCTAGCGGCTACAATGAGCAGTTCTTC	CASSQVASGYNEQFF
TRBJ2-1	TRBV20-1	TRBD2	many	TGCAGTGCTTTAAGTGCGGGACTAGCGGGAGGGAGCTCCTACAATGAGCAGTTCTTC	CSALSAGLAGGSSYNEQFF
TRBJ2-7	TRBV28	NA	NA	TGTGCCAGCAGGACCGACTCCGCCGAGCAGTACTTC	CASRTDSAEQYF
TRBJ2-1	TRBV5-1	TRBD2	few	TGCGCCAGCAGCAGCAGGTGGGAGACTAGCGGGAGAGGGCACAATGAGCAGTTCTTC	CASSSRWETSGRGHNEQFF
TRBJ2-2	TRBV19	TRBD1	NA	TGTGCCAGTAAGGGACAGGGCGCGCGCACCGGGGAGCTGTTTTTT	CASKGQGARTGELFF
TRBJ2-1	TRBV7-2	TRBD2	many	TGTGCCAGCAGCGGTACTAGCGGGAGTAGTCATGAGCAGTTCTTC	CASSGTSGSSHEQFF
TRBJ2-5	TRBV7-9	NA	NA	TGTGCCAGCAGCTTACTAGGGATTGTGGAGACCCAGTACTTC	CASSLLGIVETQYF
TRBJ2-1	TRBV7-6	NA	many	TGTGCCAGCAGCTCGATGGCTGCGTACAATGAGCAGTTCTTC	CASSSMAAYNEQFF
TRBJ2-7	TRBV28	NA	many	TGTGCCAGCAGCTCCGTAGGGTCGCGGGACTCGAGCTCCTACGAGCAGTACTTC	CASSSVGSRDSSSYEQYF
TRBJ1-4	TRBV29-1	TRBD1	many	TGCAGCGGCTCCGGGACAGGGAGTAATGAAAAACTGTTTTTT	CSGSGTGSNEKLFF
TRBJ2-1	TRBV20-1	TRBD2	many	TGCAGTGCTCTATCCGGACTAGCGGGAGCCAATGAGCAGTTCTTC	CSALSGLAGANEQFF
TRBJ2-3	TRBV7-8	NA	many	TGTGCCAGCAGCCCCGGTCGGACCGTCACAGATACGCAGTATTTT	CASSPGRTVTDTQYF
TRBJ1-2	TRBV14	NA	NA	TGTGCCAGCAGCGAAGTCGTGGGGGGATCTAACTATGGCTACACCTTC	CASSEVVGGSNYGYTF
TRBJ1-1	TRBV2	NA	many	TGTGCCAGCTTGGACGGTATGAACACTGAAGCTTTCTTT	CASLDGMNTEAFF
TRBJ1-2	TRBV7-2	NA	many	TGTGCCAGCAGCTTAGAACAGAGGGTGAACTATGGCTACACCTTC	CASSLEQRVNYGYTF
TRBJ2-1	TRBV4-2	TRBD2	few	TGTGCCAGCAGCCAGGGAGAAGCGGGAGCTATTAAAGGGAATGAGCAGTTCTTC	CASSQGEAGAIKGNEQFF
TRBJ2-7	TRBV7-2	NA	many	TGTGCCAGCAGCTTAGGCATTTCCTACGAGCAGTACTTC	CASSLGISYEQYF
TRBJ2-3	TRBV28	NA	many	TGTGCCAGCAGTTTCAGGGCCCAGGCAGATACGCAGTATTTT	CASSFRAQADTQYF
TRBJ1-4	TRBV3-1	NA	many	TGTGCCAGCAGCCAAGGGACGCGTGAAAAACTGTTTTTT	CASSQGTREKLFF
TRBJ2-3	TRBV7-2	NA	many	TGTGCCAGCAGCCAGAACAGGGTACCTATTAGCACAGATACGCAGTATTTT	CASSQNRVPISTDTQYF
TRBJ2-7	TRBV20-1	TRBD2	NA	TGCAGTGCGGCGGGAGCAATCGACTCCTACGAGCAGTACTTC	CSAAGAIDSYEQYF
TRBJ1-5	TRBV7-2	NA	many	TGTGCCAGCAGCCGAGAGTTGAATGAGCCCCAGCATTTT	CASSRELNEPQHF
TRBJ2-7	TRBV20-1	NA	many	TGCAGTGCTAGAGTTGGCGTCCGTCTTTTGGGCGAGCAGTACTTC	CSARVGVRLLGEQYF
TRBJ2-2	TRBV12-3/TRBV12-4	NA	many	TGTGCCAGCAGCAGCTCGGGGGCGGGAGAATCCACCGGGGAGCTGTTTTTT	CASSSSGAGESTGELFF
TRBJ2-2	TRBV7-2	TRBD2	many	TGTGCCAGCAGCTTACGACTAGCGGGAATCACCGGGGAGCTGTTTTTT	CASSLRLAGITGELFF
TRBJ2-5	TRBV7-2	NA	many	TGTGCCAGCAGCTTAGTGGGGACGGTTCAAGAGACCCAGTACTTC	CASSLVGTVQETQYF
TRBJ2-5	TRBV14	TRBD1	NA	TGTGCCAGCAGCCGCCTCCGTGGACAGGTAACGGAGACCCAGTACTTC	CASSRLRGQVTETQYF
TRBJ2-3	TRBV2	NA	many	TGTGCCAGCAGCTTAGGGACCTCTAGCACAGATACGCAGTATTTT	CASSLGTSSTDTQYF
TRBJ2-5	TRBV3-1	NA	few	TGTGCCAGCAGCCAAGATCTGGAAGATACCCAGTACTTC	CASSQDLEDTQYF
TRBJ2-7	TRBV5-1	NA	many	TGCGCCAGCAGCTTGGAAGTCCGCTCCTACGAGCAGTACTTC	CASSLEVRSYEQYF
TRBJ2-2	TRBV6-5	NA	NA	TGTGCCAGCAGCTACCTCAAGGGGGGGGCCGGGGAGCTGTTTTTT	CASSYLKGGAGELFF
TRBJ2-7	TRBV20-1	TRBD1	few	TGCAGTGCTACAGGGACAGTCTACGAGCAGTACTTC	CSATGTVYEQYF
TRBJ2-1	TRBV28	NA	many	TGTGCCAGCAGTTTTACGCGCCGGGCTGCCTCCTACAATGAGCAGTTCTTC	CASSFTRRAASYNEQFF
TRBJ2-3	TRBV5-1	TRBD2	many	TGCGCCAGCAGCCCCTCGGGACTAGCATCAGATACGCAGTATTTT	CASSPSGLASDTQYF
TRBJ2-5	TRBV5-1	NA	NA	TGCGCCAGCAGCGCGGACAGCCAAGAGACCCAGTACTTC	CASSADSQETQYF
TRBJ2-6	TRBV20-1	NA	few	TGCAGTGCTAGAGTCGGACCCTCTGGGGCCAACGTCCTGACTTTC	CSARVGPSGANVLTF